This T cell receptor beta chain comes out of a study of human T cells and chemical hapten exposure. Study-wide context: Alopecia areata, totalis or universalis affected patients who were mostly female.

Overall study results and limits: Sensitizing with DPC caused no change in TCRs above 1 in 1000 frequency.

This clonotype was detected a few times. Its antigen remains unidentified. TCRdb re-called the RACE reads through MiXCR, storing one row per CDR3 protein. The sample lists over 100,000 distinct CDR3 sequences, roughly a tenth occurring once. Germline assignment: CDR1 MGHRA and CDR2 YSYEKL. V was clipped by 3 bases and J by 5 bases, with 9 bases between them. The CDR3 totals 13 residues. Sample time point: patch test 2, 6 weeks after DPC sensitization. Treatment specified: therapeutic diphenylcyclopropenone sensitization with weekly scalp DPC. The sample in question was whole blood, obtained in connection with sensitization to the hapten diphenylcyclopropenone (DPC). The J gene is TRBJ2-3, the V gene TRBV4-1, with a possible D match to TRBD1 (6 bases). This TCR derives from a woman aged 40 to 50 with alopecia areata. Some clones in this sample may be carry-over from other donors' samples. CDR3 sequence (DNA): TGCGCCAGCAGCCACCCAGGGGTAGATACGCAGTATTTT. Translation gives CASSHPGVDTQYF.